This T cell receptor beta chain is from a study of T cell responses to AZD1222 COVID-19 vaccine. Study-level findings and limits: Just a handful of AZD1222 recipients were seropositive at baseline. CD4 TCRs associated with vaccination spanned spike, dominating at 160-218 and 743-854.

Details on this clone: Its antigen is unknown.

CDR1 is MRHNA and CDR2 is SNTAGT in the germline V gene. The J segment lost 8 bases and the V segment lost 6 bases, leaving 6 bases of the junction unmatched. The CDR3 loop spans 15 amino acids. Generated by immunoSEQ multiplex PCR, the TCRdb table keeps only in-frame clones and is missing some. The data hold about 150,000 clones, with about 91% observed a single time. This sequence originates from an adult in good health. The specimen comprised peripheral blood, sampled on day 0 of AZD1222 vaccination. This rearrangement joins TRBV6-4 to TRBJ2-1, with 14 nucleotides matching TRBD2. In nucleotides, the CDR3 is TGTGCCAGCAGCAACGGGACTAGCGGGGGCGATGAGCAGTTCTTC. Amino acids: CASSNGTSGGDEQFF.